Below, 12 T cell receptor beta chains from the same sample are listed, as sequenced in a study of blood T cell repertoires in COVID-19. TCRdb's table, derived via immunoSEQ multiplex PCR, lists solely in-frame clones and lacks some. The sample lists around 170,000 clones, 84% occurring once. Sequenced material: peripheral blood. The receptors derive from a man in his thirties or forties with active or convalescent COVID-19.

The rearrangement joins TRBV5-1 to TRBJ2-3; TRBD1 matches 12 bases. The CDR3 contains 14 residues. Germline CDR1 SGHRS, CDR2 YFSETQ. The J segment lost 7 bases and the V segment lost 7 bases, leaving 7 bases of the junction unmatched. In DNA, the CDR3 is TGCGCCAGCGGAAAGGGACAGGGGGCCCATACGCAGTATTTT. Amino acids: CASGKGQGAHTQYF. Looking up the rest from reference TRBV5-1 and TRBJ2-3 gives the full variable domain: KAGVTQTPRYLIKTRGQQVTLSCSPISGHRSVSWYQQTPGQGLQFLFEYFSETQRNKGNFPGRFSGRQFSNSRSEMNVSTLELGDSALYLCASGKGQGAHTQYFGPGTRLTVL.

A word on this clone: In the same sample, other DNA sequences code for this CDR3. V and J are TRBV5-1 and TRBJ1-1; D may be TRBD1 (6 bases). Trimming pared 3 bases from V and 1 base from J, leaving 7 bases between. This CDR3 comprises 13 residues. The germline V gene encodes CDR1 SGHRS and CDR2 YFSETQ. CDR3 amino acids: CASSSQGNTEAFF. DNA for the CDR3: TGCGCCAGCAGCTCACAGGGGAACACTGAAGCTTTCTTT.

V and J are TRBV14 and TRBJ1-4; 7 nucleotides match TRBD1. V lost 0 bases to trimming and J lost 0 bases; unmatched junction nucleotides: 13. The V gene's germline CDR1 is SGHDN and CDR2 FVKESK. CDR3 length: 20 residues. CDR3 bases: TGTGCCAGCAGCCAAGATTTGGAGGACAGGACTCTTGCAACTAATGAAAAACTGTTTTTT. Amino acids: CASSQDLEDRTLATNEKLFF.

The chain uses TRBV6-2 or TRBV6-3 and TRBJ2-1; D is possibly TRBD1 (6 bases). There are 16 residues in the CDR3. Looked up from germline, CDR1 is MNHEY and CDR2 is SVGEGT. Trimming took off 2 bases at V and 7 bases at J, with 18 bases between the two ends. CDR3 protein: CASSYAGTRGGNEQFF. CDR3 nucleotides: TGTGCCAGCAGTTACGCCGGGACAAGGGGTGGAAATGAGCAGTTCTTC.

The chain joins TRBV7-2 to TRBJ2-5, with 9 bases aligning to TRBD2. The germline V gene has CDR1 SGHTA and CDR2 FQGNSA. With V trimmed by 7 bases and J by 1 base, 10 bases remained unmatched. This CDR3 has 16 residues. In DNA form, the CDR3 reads TGTGCCAGCACCCTCAGCATACTAGCGGGCCAAGAGACCCAGTACTTC. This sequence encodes CASTLSILAGQETQYF.

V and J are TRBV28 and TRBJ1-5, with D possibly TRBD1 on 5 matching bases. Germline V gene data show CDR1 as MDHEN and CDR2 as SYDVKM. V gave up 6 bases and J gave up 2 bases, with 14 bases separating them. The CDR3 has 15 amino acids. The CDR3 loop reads CASRRYDRRNQPQHF. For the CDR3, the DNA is TGTGCCAGCAGGAGGTACGACAGACGCAATCAGCCCCAGCATTTT.

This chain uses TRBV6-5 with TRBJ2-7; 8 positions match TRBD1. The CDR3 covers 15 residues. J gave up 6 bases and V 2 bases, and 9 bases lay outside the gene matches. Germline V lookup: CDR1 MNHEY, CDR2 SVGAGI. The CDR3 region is CASSYEDRAGFEQYF. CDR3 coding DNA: TGTGCCAGCAGTTACGAGGACAGGGCGGGGTTCGAGCAGTACTTC.

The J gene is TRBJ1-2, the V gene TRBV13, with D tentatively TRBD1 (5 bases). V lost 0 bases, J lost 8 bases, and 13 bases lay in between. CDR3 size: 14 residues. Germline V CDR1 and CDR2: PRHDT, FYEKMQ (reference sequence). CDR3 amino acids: CASSLGGGLGGYTF. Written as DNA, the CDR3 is TGTGCCAGCAGCTTAGGGGGGGGTCTCGGAGGCTACACCTTC. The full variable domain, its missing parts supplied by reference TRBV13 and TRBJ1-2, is AAGVIQSPRHLIKEKRETATLKCYPIPRHDTVYWYQQGPGQDPQFLISFYEKMQSDKGSIPDRFSAQQFSDYHSELNMSSLELGDSALYFCASSLGGGLGGYTFGSGTRLTVV.

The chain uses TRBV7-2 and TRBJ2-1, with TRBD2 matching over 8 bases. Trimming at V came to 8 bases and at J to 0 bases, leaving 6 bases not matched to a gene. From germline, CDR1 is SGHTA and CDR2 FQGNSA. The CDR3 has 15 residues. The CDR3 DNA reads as TGTGCCAGCCGCGGGGGGTTTGGCTCCTACAATGAGCAGTTCTTC. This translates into CASRGGFGSYNEQFF.

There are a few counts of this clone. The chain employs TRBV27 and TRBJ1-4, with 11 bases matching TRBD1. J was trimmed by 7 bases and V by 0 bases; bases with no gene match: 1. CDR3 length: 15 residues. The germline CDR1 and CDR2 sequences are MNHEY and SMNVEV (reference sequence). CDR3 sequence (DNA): TGTGCCAGCAGTTTATCCGGGACAGGGGGTGAAAAACTGTTTTTT. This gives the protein CASSLSGTGGEKLFF.

CDR3 in amino acids: CASSERQNEKLFF. The CDR3 DNA reads TGTGCCAGCAGCGAGAGACAGAATGAAAAACTGTTTTTT. The rearrangement links TRBV7-9 to TRBJ1-4; tentative D call: TRBD1 (5 bases). CDR1 and CDR2 from the germline V gene are SEHNR and FQNEAQ (reference sequence). V was trimmed by 5 bases and J by 5 bases, leaving 9 bases between them. The CDR3 extends over 13 amino acids.

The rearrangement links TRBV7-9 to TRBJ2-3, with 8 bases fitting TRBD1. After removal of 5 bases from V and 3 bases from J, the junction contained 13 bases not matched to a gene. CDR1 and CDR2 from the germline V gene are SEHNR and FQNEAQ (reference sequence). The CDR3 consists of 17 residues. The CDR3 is CASSAALGQGVTDTQYF. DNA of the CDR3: TGTGCCAGCAGCGCAGCACTAGGACAGGGTGTAACAGATACGCAGTATTTT.